This T cell receptor beta chain appears in the sequencing data of a study of shared clonotypes between healthy human individuals. Study-level findings and limits: Apart from blood, nothing was sampled; tissue repertoires likely differ.

Libraries were prepared by immunoSEQ multiplex PCR; TCRdb keeps only in-frame clonotypes and omits some of them. The sample carries 650,000 to 800,000 clones, about 91% recorded once. CD8 cells classed as naive were CD45RO-negative and positively selected for CCR7, excluding terminally differentiated effector memory CD45RA+ cells. V was clipped by 3 bases and J by 7 bases, with 8 bases between them. CDR3 size: 11 residues. The germline V gene encodes CDR1 SGHNT and CDR2 YYREEE (reference sequence). In this sample, this clone turned up a few times. The antigen remains undetermined. The sample was naive CD8+ T cells sorted from blood. The sequence was obtained from a man aged 25 to 40 in good health. The chain is built from TRBV5-4 and TRBJ2-7; the D is unclear. CDR3 DNA sequence: TGTGCCAGCAGCTCAGGACCTGAGCAGTACTTC. It codes for CASSSGPEQYF.